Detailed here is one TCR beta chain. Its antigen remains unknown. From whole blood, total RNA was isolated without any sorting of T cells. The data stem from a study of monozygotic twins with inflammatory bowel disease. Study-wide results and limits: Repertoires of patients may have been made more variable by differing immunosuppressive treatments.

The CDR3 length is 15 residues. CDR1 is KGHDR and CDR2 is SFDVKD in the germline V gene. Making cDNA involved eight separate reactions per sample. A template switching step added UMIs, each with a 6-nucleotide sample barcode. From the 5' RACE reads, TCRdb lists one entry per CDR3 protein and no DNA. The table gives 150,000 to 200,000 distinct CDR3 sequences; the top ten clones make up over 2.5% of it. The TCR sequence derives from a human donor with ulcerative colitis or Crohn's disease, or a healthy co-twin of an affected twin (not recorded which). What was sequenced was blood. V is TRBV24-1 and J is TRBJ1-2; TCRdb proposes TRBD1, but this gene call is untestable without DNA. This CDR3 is CATSAWERGIGGYTF.